The rows below give T cell receptor beta chains drawn from one sample of a study of T cell changes during pregnancy in multiple sclerosis. The protocol was immunoSEQ multiplex PCR, while the TCRdb copy is restricted to in-frame clones and leaves out a portion. The table lists 50,000 to 65,000 clones, about 90% of them singletons. Sequencing was performed on peripheral blood, taken in the third trimester of pregnancy. These receptors were collected from a female donor in good health, enrolled as a control in a pregnancy study. The CDR3 runs from the conserved cysteine through the conserved F or W. A D gene is named only where the DNA matches it firmly. Size tells how often a clone was seen (once, few, many) or the class of an expanded clone, and some rows leave it out.

V	J	D	size	CDR3	DNA
TRBV10-3	TRBJ1-1	TRBD1	.	CAISDSTGTGTEAFF	TGTGCCATCAGTGATTCGACAGGGACGGGCACTGAAGCTTTCTTT
TRBV13	TRBJ2-2	.	.	CASSLADNGELFF	TGTGCCAGCAGCTTAGCGGACAACGGGGAGCTGTTTTTT
TRBV7-2	TRBJ1-4	TRBD1	.	CASSWRQGGNEKLFF	TGTGCCAGCAGCTGGCGACAGGGGGGTAATGAAAAACTGTTTTTT
TRBV5-1	TRBJ2-3	TRBD1	.	CASSEGTGGVDTQYF	TGCGCCAGCAGCGAAGGGACAGGGGGAGTAGATACGCAGTATTTT
TRBV11-2	TRBJ1-5	TRBD1	many	CASSPGTDSFYSNQPQHF	TGTGCCAGCAGCCCGGGGACAGATTCGTTCTATAGCAATCAGCCCCAGCATTTT
TRBV12-5	TRBJ1-1	.	few	CASGLVFSEAFF	TGTGCTAGTGGTTTGGTTTTCTCTGAAGCTTTCTTT
TRBV9	TRBJ2-3	.	.	CASSVDQDTQYF	TGTGCCAGCAGCGTAGATCAAGATACGCAGTATTTT
TRBV27	TRBJ2-5	.	.	CASSRYPPAAEEETQYF	TGTGCCAGCAGCCGATACCCACCAGCGGCGGAAGAAGAGACCCAGTACTTC
TRBV7-6	TRBJ1-2	TRBD1	.	CASSLRQGDGYTF	TGTGCCAGCAGCTTAAGACAGGGGGATGGCTACACCTTC
TRBV7-9	TRBJ2-1	.	.	CASSWGTGVSDEQFF	TGTGCCAGCAGCTGGGGGACTGGGGTATCGGATGAGCAGTTCTTC
TRBV7-9	TRBJ2-1	TRBD2	.	CASSPRGGLAGDYEQFF	TGTGCCAGCAGCCCTAGGGGAGGGCTAGCGGGTGACTATGAGCAGTTCTTC
TRBV2	TRBJ1-1	.	.	CASSARGGMNTEAFF	TGTGCCAGCAGTGCGCGGGGAGGAATGAACACTGAAGCTTTCTTT
TRBV11-2	TRBJ1-1	TRBD1	.	CASSPTGGMNTEAFF	TGTGCCAGCAGCCCCACAGGGGGGATGAACACTGAAGCTTTCTTT
TRBV5-1	TRBJ1-2	.	.	CASSLVGNYGYTF	TGCGCCAGCAGCTTGGTTGGCAACTATGGCTACACCTTC
TRBV6-5	TRBJ2-3	TRBD2	.	CASSHSGSSSDTQYF	TGTGCCAGCAGTCATAGCGGGAGTTCGTCAGATACGCAGTATTTT
TRBV7-9	TRBJ2-7	TRBD2	.	CASSQLAGGYEQYF	TGTGCCAGCAGCCAACTAGCGGGGGGTTACGAGCAGTACTTC